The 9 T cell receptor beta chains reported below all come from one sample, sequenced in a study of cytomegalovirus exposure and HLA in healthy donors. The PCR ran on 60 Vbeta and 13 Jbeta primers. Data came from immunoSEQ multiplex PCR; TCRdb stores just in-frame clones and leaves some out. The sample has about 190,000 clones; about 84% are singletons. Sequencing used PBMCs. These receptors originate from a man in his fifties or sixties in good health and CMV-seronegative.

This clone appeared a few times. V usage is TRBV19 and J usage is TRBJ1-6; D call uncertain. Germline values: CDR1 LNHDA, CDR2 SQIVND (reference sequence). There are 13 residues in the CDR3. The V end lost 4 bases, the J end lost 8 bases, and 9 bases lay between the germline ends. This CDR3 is CASSTASYSPLHF. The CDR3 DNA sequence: TGTGCCAGTAGTACCGCAAGCTATTCACCCCTCCACTTT.

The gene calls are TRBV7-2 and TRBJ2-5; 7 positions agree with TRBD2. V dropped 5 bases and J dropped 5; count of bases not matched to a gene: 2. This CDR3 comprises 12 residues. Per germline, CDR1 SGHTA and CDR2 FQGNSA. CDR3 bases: TGTGCCAGCAGCCATAGCGGGGAGACCCAGTACTTC. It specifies CASSHSGETQYF. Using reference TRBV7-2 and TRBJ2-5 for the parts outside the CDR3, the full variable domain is GAGVSQSPSNKVTEKGKDVELRCDPISGHTALYWYRQSLGQGLEFLIYFQGNSAPDKSGLPSDRFSAERTGGSVSTLTIQRTQQEDSAVYLCASSHSGETQYFGPGTRLLVL.

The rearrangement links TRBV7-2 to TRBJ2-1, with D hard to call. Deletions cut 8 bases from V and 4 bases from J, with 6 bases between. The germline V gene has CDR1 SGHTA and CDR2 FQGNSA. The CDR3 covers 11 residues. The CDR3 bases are TGTGCCAGCGGAGCTTACAATGAGCAGTTCTTC. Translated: CASGAYNEQFF.

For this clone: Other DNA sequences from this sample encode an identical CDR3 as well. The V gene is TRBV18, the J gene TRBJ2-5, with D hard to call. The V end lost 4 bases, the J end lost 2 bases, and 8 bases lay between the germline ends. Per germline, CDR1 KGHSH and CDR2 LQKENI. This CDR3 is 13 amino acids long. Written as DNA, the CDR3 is TGTGCCAGCTCACGCGACACACAAGAGACCCAGTACTTC. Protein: CASSRDTQETQYF.

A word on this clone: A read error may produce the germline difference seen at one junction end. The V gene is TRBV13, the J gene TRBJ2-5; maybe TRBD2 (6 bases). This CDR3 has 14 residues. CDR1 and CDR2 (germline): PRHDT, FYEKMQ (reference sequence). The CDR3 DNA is TGTGCCAGCAGCTCACAGGACCCGGGGGAGACTCAGTACTTC. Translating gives CASSSQDPGETQYF. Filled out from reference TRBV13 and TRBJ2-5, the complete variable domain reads AAGVIQSPRHLIKEKRETATLKCYPIPRHDTVYWYQQGPGQDPQFLISFYEKMQSDKGSIPDRFSAQQFSDYHSELNMSSLELGDSALYFCASSSQDPGETQYFGPGTRLLVL.

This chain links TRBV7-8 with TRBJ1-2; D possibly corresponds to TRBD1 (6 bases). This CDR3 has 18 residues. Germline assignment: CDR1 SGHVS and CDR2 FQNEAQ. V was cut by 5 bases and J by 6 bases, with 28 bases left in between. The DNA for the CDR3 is TGTGCCAGCAGCACCCGGCCGTTAGACAGGTCCAAGACAGATGGCTACACCTTC. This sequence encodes CASSTRPLDRSKTDGYTF.

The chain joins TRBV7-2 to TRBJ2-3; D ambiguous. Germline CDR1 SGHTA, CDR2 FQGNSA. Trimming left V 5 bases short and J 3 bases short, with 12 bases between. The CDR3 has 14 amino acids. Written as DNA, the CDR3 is TGTGCCAGCAGCCCCGGAGCGCGAACAGATACGCAGTATTTT. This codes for CASSPGARTDTQYF. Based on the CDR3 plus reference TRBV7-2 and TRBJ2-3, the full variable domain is GAGVSQSPSNKVTEKGKDVELRCDPISGHTALYWYRQSLGQGLEFLIYFQGNSAPDKSGLPSDRFSAERTGGSVSTLTIQRTQQEDSAVYLCASSPGARTDTQYFGPGTRLTVL.

The CDR3 region is CASSPGQLVSSGANVLTF. As DNA, the CDR3 is TGTGCCAGCAGCCCGGGACAGTTGGTGTCCTCTGGGGCCAACGTCCTGACTTTC. This chain links TRBV7-9 with TRBJ2-6, with 7 bases aligning to TRBD1. V gave up 5 bases and J gave up 0 bases; unmatched junction bases: 10. Germline V gives CDR1 SEHNR, CDR2 FQNEAQ (reference sequence). This CDR3 is built from 18 residues.

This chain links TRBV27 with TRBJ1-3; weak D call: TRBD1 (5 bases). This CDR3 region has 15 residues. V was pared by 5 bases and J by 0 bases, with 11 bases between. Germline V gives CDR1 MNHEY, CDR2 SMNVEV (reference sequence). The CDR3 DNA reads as TGTGCCAGCAGTCCGCGGGGCAGCTCTGGAAACACCATATATTTT. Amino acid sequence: CASSPRGSSGNTIYF.